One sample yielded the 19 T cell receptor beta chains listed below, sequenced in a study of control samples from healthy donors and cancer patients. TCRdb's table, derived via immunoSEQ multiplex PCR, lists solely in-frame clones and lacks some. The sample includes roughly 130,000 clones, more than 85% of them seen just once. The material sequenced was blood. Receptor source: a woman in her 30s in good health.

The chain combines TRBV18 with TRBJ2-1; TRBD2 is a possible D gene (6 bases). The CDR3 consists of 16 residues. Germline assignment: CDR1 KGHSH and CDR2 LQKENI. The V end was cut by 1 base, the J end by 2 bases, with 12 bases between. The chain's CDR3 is CASSPRRGSTYNEQFF. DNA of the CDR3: TGTGCCAGCTCACCACGCCGGGGGTCAACCTACAATGAGCAGTTCTTC. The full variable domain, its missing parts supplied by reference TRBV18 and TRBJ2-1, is NAGVMQNPRHLVRRRGQEARLRCSPMKGHSHVYWYRQLPEEGLKFMVYLQKENIIDESGMPKERFSAEFPKEGPSILRIQQVVRGDSAAYFCASSPRRGSTYNEQFFGPGTRLTVL.

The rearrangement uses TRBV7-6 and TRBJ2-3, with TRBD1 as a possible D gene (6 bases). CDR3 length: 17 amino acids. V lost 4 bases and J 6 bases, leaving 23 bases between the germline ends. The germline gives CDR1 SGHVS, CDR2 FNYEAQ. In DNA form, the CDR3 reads TGTGCCAGCAGCTCCCAGGGGCCCGGCCCACACGGGGATACGCAGTATTTT. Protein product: CASSSQGPGPHGDTQYF.

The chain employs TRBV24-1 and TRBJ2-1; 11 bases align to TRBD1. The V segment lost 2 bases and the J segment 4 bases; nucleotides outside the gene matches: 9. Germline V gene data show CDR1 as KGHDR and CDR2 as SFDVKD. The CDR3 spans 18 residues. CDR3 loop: CATSDSASGTGGYNEQFF. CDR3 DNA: TGTGCCACCAGTGATTCCGCCTCCGGGACAGGGGGTTACAATGAGCAGTTCTTC.

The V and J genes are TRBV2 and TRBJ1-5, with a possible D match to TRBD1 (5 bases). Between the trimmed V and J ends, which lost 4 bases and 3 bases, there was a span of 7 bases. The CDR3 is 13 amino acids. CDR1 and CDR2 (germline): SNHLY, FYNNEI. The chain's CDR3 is CASSGQINQPQHF. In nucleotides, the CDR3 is TGTGCCAGCAGTGGACAGATCAATCAGCCCCAGCATTTT.

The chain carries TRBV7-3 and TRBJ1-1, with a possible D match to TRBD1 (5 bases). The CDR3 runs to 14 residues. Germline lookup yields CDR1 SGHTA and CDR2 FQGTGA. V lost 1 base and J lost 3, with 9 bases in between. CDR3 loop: CASSLMGTDTEAFF. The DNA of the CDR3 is TGTGCCAGCAGCTTAATGGGGACTGACACTGAAGCTTTCTTT.

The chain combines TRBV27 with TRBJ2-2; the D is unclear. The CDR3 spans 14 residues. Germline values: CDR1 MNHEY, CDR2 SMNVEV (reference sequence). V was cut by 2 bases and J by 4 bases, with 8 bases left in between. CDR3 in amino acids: CASSLGLVTGELFF. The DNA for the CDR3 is TGTGCCAGCAGTTTAGGTTTGGTCACCGGGGAGCTGTTTTTT.

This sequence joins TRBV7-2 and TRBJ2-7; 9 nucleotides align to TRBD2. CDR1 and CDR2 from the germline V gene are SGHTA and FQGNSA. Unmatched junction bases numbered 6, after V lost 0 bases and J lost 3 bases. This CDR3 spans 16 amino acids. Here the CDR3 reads CASSLARLAGIYEQYF. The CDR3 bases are TGTGCCAGCAGCTTAGCGCGTCTAGCGGGAATCTACGAGCAGTACTTC. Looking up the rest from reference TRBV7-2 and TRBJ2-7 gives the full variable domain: GAGVSQSPSNKVTEKGKDVELRCDPISGHTALYWYRQSLGQGLEFLIYFQGNSAPDKSGLPSDRFSAERTGGSVSTLTIQRTQQEDSAVYLCASSLARLAGIYEQYFGPGTRLTVT.

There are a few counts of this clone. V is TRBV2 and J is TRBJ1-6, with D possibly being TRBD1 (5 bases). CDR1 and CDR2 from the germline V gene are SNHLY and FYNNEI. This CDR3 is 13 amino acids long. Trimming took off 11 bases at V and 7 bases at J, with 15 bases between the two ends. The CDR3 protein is CADRGRENSPLHF. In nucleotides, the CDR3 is TGTGCCGATCGGGGGAGGGAAAATTCACCCCTCCACTTT.

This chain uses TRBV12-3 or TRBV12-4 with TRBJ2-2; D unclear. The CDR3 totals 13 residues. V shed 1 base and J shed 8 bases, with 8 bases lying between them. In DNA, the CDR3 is TGTGCCAGCAGTTTAGGACGCATAGGGGAGCTGTTTTTT. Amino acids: CASSLGRIGELFF.

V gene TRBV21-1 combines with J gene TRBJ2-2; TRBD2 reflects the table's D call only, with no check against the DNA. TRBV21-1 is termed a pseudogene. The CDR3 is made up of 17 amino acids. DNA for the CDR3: TGTGCCAGCAGCACGACTAGCGGGAGTTCTCGCACCGGGGAGCTGTTTTTT. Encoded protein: CASSTTSGSSRTGELFF.

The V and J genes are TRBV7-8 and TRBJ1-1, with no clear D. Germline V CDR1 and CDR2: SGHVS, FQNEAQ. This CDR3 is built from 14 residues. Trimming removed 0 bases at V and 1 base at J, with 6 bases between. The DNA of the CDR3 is TGTGCCAGCAGCTTAGCGCTCCCGAACACTGAAGCTTTCTTT. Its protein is CASSLALPNTEAFF.

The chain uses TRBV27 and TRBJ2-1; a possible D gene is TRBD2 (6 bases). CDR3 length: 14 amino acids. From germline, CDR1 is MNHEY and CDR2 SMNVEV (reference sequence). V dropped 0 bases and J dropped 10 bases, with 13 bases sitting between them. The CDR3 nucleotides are TGTGCCAGCAGTTTATCGTTAGGGGCGGGGGAGCAGTTCTTC. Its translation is CASSLSLGAGEQFF.

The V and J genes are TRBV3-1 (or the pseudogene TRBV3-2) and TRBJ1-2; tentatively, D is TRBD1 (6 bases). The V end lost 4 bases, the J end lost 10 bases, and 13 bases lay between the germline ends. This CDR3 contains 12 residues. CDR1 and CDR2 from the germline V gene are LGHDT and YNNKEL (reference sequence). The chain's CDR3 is CASSREQGHYTF. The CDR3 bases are TGTGCCAGCAGCCGGGAACAGGGCCACTACACCTTC.

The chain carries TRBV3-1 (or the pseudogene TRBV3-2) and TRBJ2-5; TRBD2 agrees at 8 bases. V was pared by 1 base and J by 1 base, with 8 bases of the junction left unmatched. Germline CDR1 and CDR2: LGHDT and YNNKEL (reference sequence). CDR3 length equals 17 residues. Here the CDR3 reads CASSQVETSAFQETQYF. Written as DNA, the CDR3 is TGTGCCAGCAGCCAAGTCGAGACTAGCGCCTTCCAAGAGACCCAGTACTTC.

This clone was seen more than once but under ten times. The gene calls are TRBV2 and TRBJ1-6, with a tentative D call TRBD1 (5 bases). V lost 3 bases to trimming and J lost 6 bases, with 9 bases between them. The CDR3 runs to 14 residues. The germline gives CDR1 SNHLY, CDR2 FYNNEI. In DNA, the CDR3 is TGTGCCAGCAGTGACGATAGGGGTAATTCACCCCTCCACTTT. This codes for CASSDDRGNSPLHF.

CDR3: CASSHYEGTEAFF. CDR3 bases: TGTGCCAGCAGCCATTATGAGGGCACTGAAGCTTTCTTT. The chain employs TRBV3-1 (or the pseudogene TRBV3-2) and TRBJ1-1; D is ambiguous. The CDR3 is 13 residues long. The germline V gene has CDR1 LGHDT and CDR2 YNNKEL (reference sequence). V lost 3 bases to trimming and J lost 4 bases, with 9 bases between them.

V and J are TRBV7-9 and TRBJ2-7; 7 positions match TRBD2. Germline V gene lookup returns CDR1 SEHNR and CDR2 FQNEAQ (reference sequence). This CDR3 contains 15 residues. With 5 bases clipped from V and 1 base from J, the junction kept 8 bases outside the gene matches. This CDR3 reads CASSPRWGGSYEQYF. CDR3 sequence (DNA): TGTGCCAGCAGCCCCAGGTGGGGGGGATCCTACGAGCAGTACTTC.

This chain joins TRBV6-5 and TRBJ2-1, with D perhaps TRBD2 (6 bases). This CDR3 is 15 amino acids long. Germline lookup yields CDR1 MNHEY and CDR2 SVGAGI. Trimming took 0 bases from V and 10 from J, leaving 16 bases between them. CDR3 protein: CASSYSSGERSEQFF. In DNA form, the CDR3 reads TGTGCCAGCAGTTACTCCTCGGGGGAACGTTCCGAGCAGTTCTTC.

The CDR3 region has the DNA TGTGCCAGCAGCAAACTAGCGGGAGACCCGTACGAGCAGTACTTC. It is translated as CASSKLAGDPYEQYF. The genes are TRBV5-6 and TRBJ2-7; TRBD2 matches 11 bases. This CDR3 contains 15 residues. Trimming removed 4 bases from V and 4 bases from J; junction bases left unmatched: 7. The germline gives CDR1 SGHDT, CDR2 YYEEEE.